This T cell receptor beta chain appears in the sequencing data of a study of T cell responses to AZD1222 COVID-19 vaccine (dated by TCRdb to the early 2020s). About the investigation overall: AZD1222 recipients whose second dose came at about 4 weeks and those whose second dose came at about 12 weeks were combined into one group, since spike-specific TCR depth and breadth did not differ between the two schedules. A total of roughly 240 trial participants underwent TCR sequencing, of whom some 210 received two doses of AZD1222 and roughly 25 received two doses of the MenACWY control vaccine. Trial participants were enrolled into age subgroups of 18-55, 56-69 and 70-plus years, which contained around 150, 28 and 57 TCR-sequenced participants, respectively.

A remark on this clone: Its antigen is unknown. Within one base of it there is no much larger clone, and no base qualities were kept.

Explained via the paper, the time point label denotes: baseline before first vaccination. Vaccinee samples were obtained from the UK trials COV001 and COV002, which included a single-blind randomized controlled phase 2/3 trial of AZD1222 (ChAdOx1 nCoV-19) in healthy adults. For TCRbeta chain sequencing, PBMC samples from trial participants were taken at day 0 and at day 28 after the second dose. From a lookup of the germline V gene, CDR1 and CDR2 are SGHTA and FQGNSA. Reading from cysteine to phenylalanine, the CDR3 counts 16 amino acids. Only CDR3 DNA remains: 48 bases, in frame from the first base. V is trimmed back by 2 bases and J by 4 bases, and the junction contains 10 bases that no gene match accounts for. The CDR3 regions of human TCRbeta chains were analyzed by immunosequencing. The original pipeline was this. TCRs in the repertoires were compared against a reference library of SARS-CoV-2-specific TCRs that had been generated with the MIRA antigen-specificity platform. Breadth meant the fraction of unique TCRs that were SARS-CoV-2-associated, whereas depth meant the fraction of total T cells that were SARS-CoV-2-associated. Using the MIRA data, each spike-specific TCR was mapped to the spike region that the TCR reacts to and placed in a CD4 or CD8 class. Log10-transformed breadth and depth values were compared by one-way ANOVA with Sidak's multiple comparisons tests. Not all clones reach the TCRdb copy of this immuneACCESS table, which keeps in-frame sequences only. Checked studies attribute under half of the gap to unresolved V genes and leave the rest unexplained. The DNA was the basis for D and trimming; V, J and clone size are from that table. Here the sample has 75,000 to 90,000 clones; around 73% occur a single time. The leading ten clones occupy around 21% of the sample.

Paper-wide results and their limitations: No day 14 peak-response samples were available, so repertoires were characterized only after the peak T cell response. Reportedly, almost half of the unique spike-specific TCRs recognized epitopes lying outside the regions that are mutated in the B.1.351 and B.1.1.7 variants. In the small 56-69-year group, the increase in depth fell short of significance, most likely because of low power. After two AZD1222 doses, both the breadth and the depth of spike-specific TCRs were significantly higher than at day 0 and than in MenACWY recipients. Conclusions about previously exposed vaccinees are limited because only a handful of AZD1222 recipients were SARS-CoV-2 seropositive at baseline. Participants were mostly white British and included more females than males, and it was suggested by the authors that clonal diversity may have been underestimated. The vaccine-associated CD4 TCRs covered the entire spike protein, and the dominant responses fell in regions 160-218 and 743-854.

The source was peripheral blood, collected on day 0 of AZD1222 vaccination. The rearranged chain carries TRBV7-2 and TRBJ2-7; 8 middle bases align to TRBD2. This TCR was sampled from an adult in good health. At the DNA level, the sequence is TGTGCCAGCAGCTTATCACCGGGACGGGGGGGATACGAGCAGTACTTC. Its amino acids are CASSLSPGRGGYEQYF.